The T cell receptor beta chain under discussion was sequenced for a study of blood T cell repertoires in COVID-19. Across the study: Sites in the United States, Italy and Spain provided acute and convalescent COVID-19 samples. T cells, B-cell-depleted T cells, or PBMCs provided the cDNA or gDNA that served as material.

The CDR3 is 12 amino acids. V was trimmed by 7 bases and J by 6 bases, leaving 12 bases between them. The germline V gene has CDR1 MNHEY and CDR2 SVGAGI. Per the original methods: Reference gene primer amplification gave estimated nucleated cell counts. The data were produced by immunoSEQ multiplex PCR, yet TCRdb's version contains in-frame clones alone and is incomplete. For V, J and clone size, that table is used; D and trimming come from the DNA. The sample contains 16,000 or so clones, roughly nine tenths of which appear only once. This TCR came from a man older than 75 with acute or convalescent COVID-19. Sample: peripheral blood. The rearrangement joins TRBV6-5 to TRBJ1-2; D is unresolved. Here the CDR3 DNA reads TGTGCCAGCATGGGCGAGGGAAATGGCTACACCTTC. Protein product: CASMGEGNGYTF.